Given below is one T cell receptor beta chain in context. This sample was taken from a study of OX40 agonist ivuxolimab in advanced cancers. With V trimmed by 4 bases and J by 3 bases, 11 bases remained unmatched. Per the germline V gene, CDR1 is MGHRA and CDR2 is YSYEKL. CDR3 length: 17 amino acids. Here immunoSEQ multiplex PCR was the method, and the copy in TCRdb shows in-frame clones only, minus some. The sample shows tens of thousands of clones, roughly 80% of them seen only once. The clonotype originates from an adult with an advanced solid tumor such as melanoma, head and neck, liver or kidney cancer. The J gene is TRBJ2-2, the V gene TRBV4-1; TRBD1 matches at 7 bases. The sequenced sample was CD4+ or CD8+ T cells sorted from blood, obtained in a trial of the OX40 agonist ivuxolimab. The CDR3 is CASSLAVGQDYTGELFF. CDR3 coding DNA: TGCGCCAGCAGCCTGGCCGTTGGACAGGACTACACCGGGGAGCTGTTTTTT.